This TCR beta chain was retrieved from a study of T-cell memory formation after mild COVID-19. The length of the CDR3 is 13 residues. CDR1 is MNHEY, CDR2 SVGAGI, per germline. Trimming cost V 5 bases and J 3 bases, with 10 bases left between them. Regarding the study as a whole: Clones that shrank (day 15 to 85) were balanced CD4/CD8, whereas later expanders leaned CD4+. Mostly located in CM and EM were contracting CD4+ clones, with contracting CD8+ clones located in EMRA. Some clones that responded were present in memory (sampled pre-infection), which suggests cross-reactive memory joined.

Details on this clonotype: Its target is not known.

Via MiXCR, TCRdb re-called the 5' RACE reads, giving one row per CDR3 protein. The table lists roughly 250,000 distinct CDR3 sequences, around 15% of them singletons, with 3.5% to 4% in the top ten. The chain is built from TRBV6-5 and TRBJ2-5; the D is unclear. The TCR sequence derives from a man aged 18 to 29 who had mild COVID-19 (a few samples of this study predate the infection). Cell type and time point are not known. The sequencing sample was made of PBMCs or a T cell subset sorted from them (not recorded which). The CDR3: CASSPHGEETQYF. DNA for the CDR3: TGTGCCAGCAGTCCTCACGGCGAAGAGACCCAGTACTTC.